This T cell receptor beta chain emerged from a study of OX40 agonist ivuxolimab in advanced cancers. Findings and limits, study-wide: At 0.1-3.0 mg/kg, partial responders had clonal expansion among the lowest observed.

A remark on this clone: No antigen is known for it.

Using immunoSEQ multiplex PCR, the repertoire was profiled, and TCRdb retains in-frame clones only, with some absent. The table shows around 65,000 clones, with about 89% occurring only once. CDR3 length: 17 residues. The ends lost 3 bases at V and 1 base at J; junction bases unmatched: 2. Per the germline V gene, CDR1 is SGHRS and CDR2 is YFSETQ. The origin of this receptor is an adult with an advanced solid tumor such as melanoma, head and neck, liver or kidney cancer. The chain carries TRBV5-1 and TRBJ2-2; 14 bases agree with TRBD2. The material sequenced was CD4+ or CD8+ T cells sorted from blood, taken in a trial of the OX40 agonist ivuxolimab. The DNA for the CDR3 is TGCGCCAGCAGCTACGGACTAGCGGGAGGGAACACCGGGGAGCTGTTTTTT. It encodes CASSYGLAGGNTGELFF.